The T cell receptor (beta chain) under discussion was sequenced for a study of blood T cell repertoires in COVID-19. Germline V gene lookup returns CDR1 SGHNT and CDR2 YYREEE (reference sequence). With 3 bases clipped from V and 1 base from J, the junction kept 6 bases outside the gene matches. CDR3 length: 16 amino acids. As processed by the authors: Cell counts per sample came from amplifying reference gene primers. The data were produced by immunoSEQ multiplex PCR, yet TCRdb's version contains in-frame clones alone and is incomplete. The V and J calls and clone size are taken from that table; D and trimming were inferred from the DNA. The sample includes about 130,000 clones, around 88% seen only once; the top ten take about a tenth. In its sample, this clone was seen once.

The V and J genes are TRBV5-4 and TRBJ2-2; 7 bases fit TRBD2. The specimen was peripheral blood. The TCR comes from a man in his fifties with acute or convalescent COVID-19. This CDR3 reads CASSWGGTGNTGELFF. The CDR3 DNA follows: TGTGCCAGCAGCTGGGGGGGTACAGGGAACACCGGGGAGCTGTTTTTT.